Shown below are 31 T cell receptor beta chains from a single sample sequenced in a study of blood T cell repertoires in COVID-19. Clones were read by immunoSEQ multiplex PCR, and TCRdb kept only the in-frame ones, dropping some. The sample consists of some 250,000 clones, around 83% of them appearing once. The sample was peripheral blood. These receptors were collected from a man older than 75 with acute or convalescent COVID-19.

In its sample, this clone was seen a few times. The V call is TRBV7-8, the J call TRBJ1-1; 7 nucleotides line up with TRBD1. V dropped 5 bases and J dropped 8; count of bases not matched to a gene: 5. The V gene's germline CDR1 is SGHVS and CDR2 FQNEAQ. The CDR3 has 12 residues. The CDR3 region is CASSQGGWEAFF. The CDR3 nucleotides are TGTGCCAGCAGCCAGGGGGGGTGGGAAGCTTTCTTT.

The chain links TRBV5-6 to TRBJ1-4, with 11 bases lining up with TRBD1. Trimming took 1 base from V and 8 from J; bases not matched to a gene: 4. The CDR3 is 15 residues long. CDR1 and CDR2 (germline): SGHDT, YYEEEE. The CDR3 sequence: CASSLWDRGNEKLFF. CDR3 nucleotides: TGTGCCAGCAGCTTGTGGGACAGGGGGAACGAAAAACTGTTTTTT.

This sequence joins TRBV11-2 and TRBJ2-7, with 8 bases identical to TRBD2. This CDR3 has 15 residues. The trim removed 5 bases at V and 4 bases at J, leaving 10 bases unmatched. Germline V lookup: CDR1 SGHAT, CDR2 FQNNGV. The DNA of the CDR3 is TGTGCCAGCAGCCCCCCTAGCGCGGGAGGTTACGAGCAGTACTTC. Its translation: CASSPPSAGGYEQYF. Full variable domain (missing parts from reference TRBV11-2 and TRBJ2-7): EAGVAQSPRYKIIEKRQSVAFWCNPISGHATLYWYQQILGQGPKLLIQFQNNGVVDDSQLPKDRFSAERLKGVDSTLKIQPAKLEDSAVYLCASSPPSAGGYEQYFGPGTRLTVT.

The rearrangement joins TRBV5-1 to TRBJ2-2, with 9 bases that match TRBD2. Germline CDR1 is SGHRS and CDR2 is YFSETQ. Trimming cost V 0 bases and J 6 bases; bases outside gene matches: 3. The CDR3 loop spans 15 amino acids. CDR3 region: CASSLGVAGAGELFF. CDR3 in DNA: TGCGCCAGCAGCTTGGGAGTAGCGGGGGCCGGGGAGCTGTTTTTT.

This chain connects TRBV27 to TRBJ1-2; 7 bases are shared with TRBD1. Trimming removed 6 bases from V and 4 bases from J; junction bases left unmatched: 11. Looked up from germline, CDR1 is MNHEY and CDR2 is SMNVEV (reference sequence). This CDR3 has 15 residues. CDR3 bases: TGTGCCAGCAGGATACAGGGGCCCCTAGGCTATGGCTACACCTTC. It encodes CASRIQGPLGYGYTF.

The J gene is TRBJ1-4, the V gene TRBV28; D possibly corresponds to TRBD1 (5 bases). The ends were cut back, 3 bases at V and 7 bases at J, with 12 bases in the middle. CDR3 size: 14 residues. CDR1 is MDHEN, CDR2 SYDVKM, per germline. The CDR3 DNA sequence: TGTGCCAGCAGTTTTGCGGGGGTTGGTGAAAAACTGTTTTTT. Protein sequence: CASSFAGVGEKLFF.

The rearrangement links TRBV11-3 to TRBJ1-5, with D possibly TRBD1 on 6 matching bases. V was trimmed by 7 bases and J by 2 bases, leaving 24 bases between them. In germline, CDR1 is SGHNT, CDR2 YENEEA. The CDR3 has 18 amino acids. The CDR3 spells CASNKRIPRGRGNQPQHF. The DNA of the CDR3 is TGTGCCAGCAATAAACGCATCCCCAGGGGCAGGGGCAATCAGCCCCAGCATTTT.

The CDR3, as DNA: TGCGCCAGCAGCCAAGATTCAGGGGGCACAGATACGCAGTATTTT. It yields the protein CASSQDSGGTDTQYF. This chain uses TRBV4-1 with TRBJ2-3, with D perhaps TRBD1 (6 bases). This CDR3 contains 15 residues. The germline gives CDR1 MGHRA, CDR2 YSYEKL. V was shortened by 0 bases and J by 1 base, with 8 bases between the two germline ends.

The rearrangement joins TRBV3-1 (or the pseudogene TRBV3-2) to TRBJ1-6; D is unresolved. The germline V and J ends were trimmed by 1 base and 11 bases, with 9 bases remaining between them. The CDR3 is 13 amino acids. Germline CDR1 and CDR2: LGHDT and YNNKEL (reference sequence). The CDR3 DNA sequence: TGTGCCAGCAGCCAAGGGAGCAGCACACCCCTCCACTTT. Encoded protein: CASSQGSSTPLHF.

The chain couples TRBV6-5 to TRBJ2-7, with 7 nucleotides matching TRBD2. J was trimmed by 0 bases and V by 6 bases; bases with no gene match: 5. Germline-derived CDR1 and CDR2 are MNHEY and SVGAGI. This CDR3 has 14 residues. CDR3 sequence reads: CASRILATSYEQYF. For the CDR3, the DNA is TGTGCCAGCAGAATACTAGCGACCTCCTACGAGCAGTACTTC.

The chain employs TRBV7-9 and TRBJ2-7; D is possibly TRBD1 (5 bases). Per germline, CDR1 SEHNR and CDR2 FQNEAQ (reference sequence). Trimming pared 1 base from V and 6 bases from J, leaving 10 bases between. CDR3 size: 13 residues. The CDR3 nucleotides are TGTGCCAGCAGCTTAGGAACCAGGGTCGAGCAGTACTTC. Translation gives CASSLGTRVEQYF.

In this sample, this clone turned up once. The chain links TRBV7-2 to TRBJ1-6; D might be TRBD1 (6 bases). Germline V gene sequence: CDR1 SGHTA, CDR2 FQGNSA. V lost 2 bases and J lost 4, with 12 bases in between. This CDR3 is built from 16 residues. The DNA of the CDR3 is TGTGCCAGCAGCTTAAATCGAGGACAGTATAATTCACCCCTCCACTTT. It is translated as CASSLNRGQYNSPLHF.

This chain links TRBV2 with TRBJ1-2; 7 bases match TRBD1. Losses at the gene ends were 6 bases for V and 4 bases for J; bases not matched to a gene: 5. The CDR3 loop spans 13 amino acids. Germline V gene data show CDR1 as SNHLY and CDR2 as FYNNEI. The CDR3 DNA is TGTGCCAGCAGGGGACAGATAGTCTATGGCTACACCTTC. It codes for CASRGQIVYGYTF.

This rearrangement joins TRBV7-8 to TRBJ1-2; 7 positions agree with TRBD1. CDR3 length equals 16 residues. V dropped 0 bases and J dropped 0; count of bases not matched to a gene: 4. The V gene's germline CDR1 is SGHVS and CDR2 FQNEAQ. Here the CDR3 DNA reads TGTGCCAGCAGCTTAGCCTCACAGGGGTCTAACTATGGCTACACCTTC. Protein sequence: CASSLASQGSNYGYTF.

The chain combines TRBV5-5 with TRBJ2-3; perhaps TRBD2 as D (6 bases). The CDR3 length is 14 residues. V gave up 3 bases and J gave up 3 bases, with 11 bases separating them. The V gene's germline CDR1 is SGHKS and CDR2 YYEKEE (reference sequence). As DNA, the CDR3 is TGTGCCAGCAGCTCGGGGGAAGGTACAGATACGCAGTATTTT. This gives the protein CASSSGEGTDTQYF.

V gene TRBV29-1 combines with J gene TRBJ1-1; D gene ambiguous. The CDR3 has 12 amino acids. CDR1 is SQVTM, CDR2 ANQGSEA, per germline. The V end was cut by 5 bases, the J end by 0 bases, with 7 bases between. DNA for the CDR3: TGCAGCGTTAAAACAGTGAACACTGAAGCTTTCTTT. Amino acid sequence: CSVKTVNTEAFF.

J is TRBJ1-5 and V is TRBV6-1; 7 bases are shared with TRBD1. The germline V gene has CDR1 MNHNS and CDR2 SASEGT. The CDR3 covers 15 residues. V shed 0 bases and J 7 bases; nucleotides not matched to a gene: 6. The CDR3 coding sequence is TGTGCCAGCAGTGAAGCGACCGACAGGGCCCAGCCCCAGCATTTT. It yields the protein CASSEATDRAQPQHF.

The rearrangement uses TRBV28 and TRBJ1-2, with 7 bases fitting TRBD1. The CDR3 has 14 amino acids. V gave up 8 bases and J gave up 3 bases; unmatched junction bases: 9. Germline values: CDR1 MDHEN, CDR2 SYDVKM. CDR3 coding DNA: TGTGCCAGCCTGACAGGGCAGAGGGACTATGGCTACACCTTC. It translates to CASLTGQRDYGYTF.

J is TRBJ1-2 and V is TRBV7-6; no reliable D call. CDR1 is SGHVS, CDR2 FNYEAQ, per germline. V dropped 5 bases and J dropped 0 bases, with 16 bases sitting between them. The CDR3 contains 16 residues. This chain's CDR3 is CASSPRTGRPNYGYTF. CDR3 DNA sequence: TGTGCCAGCAGCCCTAGGACTGGGAGGCCTAACTATGGCTACACCTTC.

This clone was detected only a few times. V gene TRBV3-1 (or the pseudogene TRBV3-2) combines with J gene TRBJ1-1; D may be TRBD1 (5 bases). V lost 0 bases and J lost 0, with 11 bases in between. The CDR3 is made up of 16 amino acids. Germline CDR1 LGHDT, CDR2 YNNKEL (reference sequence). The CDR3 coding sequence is TGTGCCAGCAGCCAAGATGGGGGGATAGTGAACACTGAAGCTTTCTTT. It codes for CASSQDGGIVNTEAFF.

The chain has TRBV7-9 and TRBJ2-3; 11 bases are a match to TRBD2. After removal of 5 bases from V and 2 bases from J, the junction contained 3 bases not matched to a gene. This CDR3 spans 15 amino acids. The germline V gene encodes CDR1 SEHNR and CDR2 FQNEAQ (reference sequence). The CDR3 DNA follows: TGTGCCAGCAGCCGACTAGCGGGGTCCACAGATACGCAGTATTTT. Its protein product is CASSRLAGSTDTQYF.

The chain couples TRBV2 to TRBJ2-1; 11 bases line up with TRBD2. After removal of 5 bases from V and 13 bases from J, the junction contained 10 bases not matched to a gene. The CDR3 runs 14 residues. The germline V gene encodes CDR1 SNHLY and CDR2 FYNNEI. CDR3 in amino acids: CASSRASGGRYQFF. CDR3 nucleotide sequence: TGTGCCAGCAGTAGGGCTAGCGGGGGGCGATACCAGTTCTTC.

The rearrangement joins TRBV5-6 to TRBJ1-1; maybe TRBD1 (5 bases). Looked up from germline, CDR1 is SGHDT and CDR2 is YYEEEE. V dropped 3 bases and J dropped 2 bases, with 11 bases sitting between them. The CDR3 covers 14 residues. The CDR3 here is CASSSRALNTEAFF. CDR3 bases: TGTGCCAGCAGCTCCAGGGCTCTCAACACTGAAGCTTTCTTT.

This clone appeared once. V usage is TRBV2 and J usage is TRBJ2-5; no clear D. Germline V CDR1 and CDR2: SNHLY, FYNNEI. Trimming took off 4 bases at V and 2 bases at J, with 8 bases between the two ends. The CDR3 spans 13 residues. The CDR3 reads CASSVRQQETQYF. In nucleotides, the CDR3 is TGTGCCAGCAGTGTGAGGCAGCAAGAGACCCAGTACTTC. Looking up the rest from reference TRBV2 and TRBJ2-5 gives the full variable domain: EPEVTQTPSHQVTQMGQEVILRCVPISNHLYFYWYRQILGQKVEFLVSFYNNEISEKSEIFDDQFSVERPDGSNFTLKIRSTKLEDSAMYFCASSVRQQETQYFGPGTRLLVL.

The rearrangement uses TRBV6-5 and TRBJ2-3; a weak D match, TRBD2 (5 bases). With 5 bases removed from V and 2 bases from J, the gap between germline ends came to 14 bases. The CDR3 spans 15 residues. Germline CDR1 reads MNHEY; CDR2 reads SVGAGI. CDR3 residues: CASSLLAVNTDTQYF. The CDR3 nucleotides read TGTGCCAGCAGTCTGCTAGCCGTAAACACAGATACGCAGTATTTT.

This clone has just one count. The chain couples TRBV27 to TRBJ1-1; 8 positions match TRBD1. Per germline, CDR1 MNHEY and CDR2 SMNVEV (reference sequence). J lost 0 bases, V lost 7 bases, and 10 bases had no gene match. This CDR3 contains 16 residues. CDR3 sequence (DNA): TGTGCCAGCAAAAAGCTCGGGACAGGTCTGAACACTGAAGCTTTCTTT. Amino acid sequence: CASKKLGTGLNTEAFF.

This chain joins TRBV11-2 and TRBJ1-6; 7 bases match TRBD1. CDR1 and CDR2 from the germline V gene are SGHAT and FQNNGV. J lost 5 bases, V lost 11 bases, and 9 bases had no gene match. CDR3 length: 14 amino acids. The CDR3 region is CAVKGQSDNSPLHF. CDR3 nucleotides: TGTGCCGTCAAGGGACAGAGCGATAATTCACCCCTCCACTTT.

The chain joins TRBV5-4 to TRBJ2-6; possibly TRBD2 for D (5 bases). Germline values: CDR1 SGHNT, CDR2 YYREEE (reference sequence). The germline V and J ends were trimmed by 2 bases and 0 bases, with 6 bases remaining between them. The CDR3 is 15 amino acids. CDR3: CASSFRDSGANVLTF. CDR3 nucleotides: TGTGCCAGCAGCTTTCGGGACTCTGGGGCCAACGTCCTGACTTTC.

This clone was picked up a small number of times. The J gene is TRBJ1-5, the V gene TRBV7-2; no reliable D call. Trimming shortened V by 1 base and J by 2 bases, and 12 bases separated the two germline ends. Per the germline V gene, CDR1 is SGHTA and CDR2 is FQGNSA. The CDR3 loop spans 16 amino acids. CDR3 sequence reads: CASSLVAGLGNQPQHF. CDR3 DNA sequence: TGTGCCAGCAGCTTAGTAGCGGGTTTAGGCAATCAGCCCCAGCATTTT.

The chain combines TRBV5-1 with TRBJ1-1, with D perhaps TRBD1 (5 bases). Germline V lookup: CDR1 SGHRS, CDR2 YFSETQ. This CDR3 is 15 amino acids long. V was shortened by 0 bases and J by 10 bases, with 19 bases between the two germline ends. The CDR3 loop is CASSLGGLSNFRAFF. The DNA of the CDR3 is TGCGCCAGCAGCTTGGGGGGACTCTCCAATTTCAGAGCTTTCTTT.

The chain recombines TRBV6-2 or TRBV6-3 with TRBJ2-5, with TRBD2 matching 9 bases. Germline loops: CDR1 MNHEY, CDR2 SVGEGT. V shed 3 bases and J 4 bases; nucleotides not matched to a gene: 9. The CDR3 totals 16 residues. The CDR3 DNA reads TGTGCCAGCAGTTATGCGGGAGGGCCAGGGGGAGAGACCCAGTACTTC. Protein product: CASSYAGGPGGETQYF.